Sequencing of this T cell receptor beta chain was carried out in a study of T cell responses to AZD1222 COVID-19 vaccine. Overall study findings and caveats: It should be noted that donors were predominantly white British and more often female, and clonal diversity was possibly underestimated. No repertoire was sampled before or during the peak T cell response, only after it. An increase in Spike-specific TCR breadth and depth was observed after two AZD1222 doses.

Here immunoSEQ multiplex PCR was the method, and the copy in TCRdb shows in-frame clones only, minus some. The table includes about 81,000 clones, 70% to 90% detected once. Germline V gene lookup returns CDR1 MDHEN and CDR2 SYDVKM. The CDR3 length is 14 residues. Trimming removed 6 bases from V and 7 bases from J; junction bases left unmatched: 8. As for this clone: What it recognizes is unknown.

The receptor's source is an adult who received the AZD1222 COVID-19 vaccine. The chain couples TRBV28 to TRBJ1-4; the match to TRBD1 covers 7 bases. The starting material was peripheral blood, obtained 28 days after the second AZD1222 dose. CDR3: CASRSTGVGEKLFF. The CDR3 region has the DNA TGTGCCAGCAGGAGTACAGGGGTGGGTGAAAAACTGTTTTTT.